The source of this TCR beta chain is a study of tumor-infiltrating lymphocytes in primary liver carcinoma. As for the study in general: The patient population consisted of men and women between 30 and 69 years of age. Roughly 3.5 to 7.5 million productive TCRbeta reads were obtained per sample, with similar numbers across tissue types.

Researchers generated TCR beta cDNA from approximately 520 ng of total RNA, relying on a constant-region primer. Three nested multiplex PCR rounds, a slightly modified ARM-PCR method, built the TCR beta libraries. Researchers ran the first two PCR rounds for roughly 11 cycles each with TRBV1-TRBV30 forward primers and a C-beta reverse primer. One entry per CDR3 protein, called by TCRdb with MiXCR from the multiplex PCR reads. This table has about 120,000 distinct CDR3 sequences, approximately 71% appearing once. CDR3 length equals 17 residues. Germline values: CDR1 MDHEN, CDR2 SYDVKM. Starting material for RNA and DNA co-extraction consisted of about 20-32 mg of unsorted bulk tissue. Comment on this clonotype: One end of the junction fails to match germline, which may point to a read error.

The sample taken for sequencing was tumor-adjacent normal liver tissue. This chain uses TRBV28 with TRBJ2-3, with 13 bases aligning to TRBD2. The TCR sequence derives from a woman in her sixties or seventies with primary liver carcinoma and hepatitis B virus infection. Here the CDR3 reads CASTPGTSGTFTDRQYF. In DNA, the CDR3 is TGTGCCAGCACTCCGGGGACTAGCGGGACATTCACAGATAGGCAGTATTTT.